These 2 T cell receptor beta chains were sequenced from one sample in a study of T cells in Graves' hyperthyroidism and ophthalmopathy. RNA transcripts served as the template for amplifying TCR beta CDR3 regions. HTBI primers drove first-round RT-PCR of the TCR CDR3. TCRdb independently ran MiXCR on the multiplex PCR reads; one entry per CDR3 protein. The sample consists of a few hundred thousand distinct CDR3 sequences, about 15% of them appearing once. Sequencing was done on a sample of blood. The receptor source for this set is a woman aged 18-29 years with Graves' hyperthyroidism.

At least ten counts were recorded for this clonotype. The chain links TRBV5-1 to TRBJ2-5; no firm D call. V was cut by 0 bases and J by 7 bases, with 19 bases left in between. The CDR3 extends over 16 amino acids. Germline loops: CDR1 SGHRS, CDR2 YFSETQ. The CDR3 bases are TGCGCCAGCAGCTTGGAACCTACAGTCTCTCTCGGGACCCAGTACTTC. Protein product: CASSLEPTVSLGTQYF.

This clonotype was recorded many times. The chain links TRBV24-1 to TRBJ2-1; 9 positions match TRBD2. V lost 2 bases to trimming and J lost 4 bases; unmatched junction nucleotides: 2. The CDR3 spans 15 residues. CDR1 is KGHDR, CDR2 SFDVKD, per germline. CDR3 residues: CATSDSLAGYNEQFF. In DNA, the CDR3 is TGTGCCACCAGTGATTCGCTAGCGGGGTACAATGAGCAGTTCTTC.